These 27 T cell receptor beta chains were sequenced from one sample in a study of cytomegalovirus exposure and HLA in healthy donors. Primers for the PCR totalled 60 Vbeta and 13 Jbeta. Sequenced by immunoSEQ multiplex PCR; TCRdb stores in-frame clones only, minus some. Counted here are approximately 200,000 clones, approximately 81% occurring once; the ten biggest clones make up around 2.1%. Sequenced: PBMCs. The receptors stem from a young woman in good health and CMV-seropositive.

The rearrangement uses TRBV4-2 and TRBJ2-5; D is unclear. Deletions cut 4 bases from V and 0 bases from J, with 6 bases between. The CDR3 runs to 13 residues. CDR1 and CDR2 (germline): LGHNA, YNFKEQ. This CDR3 is CASSPRNQETQYF. The CDR3 bases are TGTGCCAGCAGCCCTCGTAACCAAGAGACCCAGTACTTC.

This chain connects TRBV15 to TRBJ2-5; a weak D match, TRBD2 (5 bases). The CDR3 sequence is 16 residues long. Germline assignment: CDR1 LNHNV and CDR2 YYDKDF (reference sequence). Trimming took 0 bases from V and 7 from J, leaving 18 bases between them. CDR3 bases: TGTGCCACCAGCAGAGAAATAATAGGGCGTGGAGGGACCCAGTACTTC. This gives the protein CATSREIIGRGGTQYF.

The V call is TRBV6-6, the J call TRBJ1-2, with D perhaps TRBD1 (5 bases). CDR1 and CDR2 (germline): MNHNY, SVGAGI (reference sequence). The CDR3 loop spans 14 amino acids. The V end lost 0 bases, the J end lost 4 bases, and 9 bases lay between the germline ends. Here the CDR3 DNA reads TGTGCCAGCAGTTACTCGGAGGGGTTCTATGGCTACACCTTC. Translation gives CASSYSEGFYGYTF.

V and J are TRBV7-2 and TRBJ1-5, with D unclear. Germline V gene data show CDR1 as SGHTA and CDR2 as FQGNSA. The CDR3 has 14 amino acids. With 1 base removed from V and 4 bases from J, the gap between germline ends came to 8 bases. This chain's CDR3 is CASSLGSGNQPQHF. DNA for the CDR3: TGTGCCAGCAGCTTAGGTAGCGGTAATCAGCCCCAGCATTTT.

The V gene is TRBV13, the J gene TRBJ2-1; D might be TRBD2 (7 bases). This CDR3 region has 15 residues. Trimming removed 0 bases from V and 7 bases from J, with 13 bases in between. Germline V CDR1 and CDR2: PRHDT, FYEKMQ (reference sequence). The CDR3 is CASSLGGEGGNEQFF. CDR3 DNA: TGTGCCAGCAGCTTAGGAGGTGAGGGGGGGAATGAGCAGTTCTTC.

Of note for this clone: At the DNA level, this CDR3 is encoded by other sequences in the same sample as well. The chain is built from TRBV7-9 and TRBJ1-1; the D gene is possibly TRBD1 (5 bases). The CDR3 spans 18 residues. CDR1 is SEHNR, CDR2 FQNEAQ, per germline (reference sequence). V lost 3 bases and J lost 4, with 24 bases in between. CDR3 amino acids: CASSLGLDISRGGTEAFF. The CDR3 bases are TGTGCCAGCAGCTTGGGGCTCGACATCTCGAGAGGTGGCACTGAAGCTTTCTTT.

The chain employs TRBV30 and TRBJ1-1; D gene ambiguous. Trimming stripped 1 base from V and 10 bases from J, with 22 bases between. The germline gives CDR1 GTSNPN, CDR2 SVGIG (reference sequence). This CDR3 comprises 15 residues. As DNA, the CDR3 is TGTGCCTGGAGTGAGAACTTTTTAGGAGGCCCCGTAGCTTTCTTT. Translation: CAWSENFLGGPVAFF.

The chain carries TRBV7-9 and TRBJ2-7, with D tentatively TRBD2 (6 bases). CDR1 SEHNR and CDR2 FQNEAQ come from the germline V gene (reference sequence). The CDR3 spans 16 residues. V was cut by 0 bases and J by 3 bases, with 15 bases left in between. In DNA form, the CDR3 reads TGTGCCAGCAGCTTAGCGGGGGGACGGGGAAGCTACGAGCAGTACGTC. Its protein is CASSLAGGRGSYEQYV.

This chain joins TRBV19 and TRBJ1-2; TRBD1 might be the D (6 bases). The CDR3 runs 10 residues. Germline CDR1 reads LNHDA; CDR2 reads SQIVND (reference sequence). V lost 7 bases and J lost 8, with 8 bases in between. Here the CDR3 reads CASKGEGYTF. DNA for the CDR3: TGTGCCAGTAAGGGGGAAGGCTACACCTTC. The complete variable domain, with remaining parts taken from reference TRBV19 and TRBJ1-2, reads DGGITQSPKYLFRKEGQNVTLSCEQNLNHDAMYWYRQDPGQGLRLIYYSQIVNDFQKGDIAEGYSVSREKKESFPLTVTSAQKNPTAFYLCASKGEGYTFGSGTRLTVV.

The chain uses TRBV7-3 and TRBJ2-1; D might be TRBD1 (5 bases). V was clipped by 4 bases and J by 8 bases, with 15 bases between them. CDR3 size: 14 residues. Germline CDR1 SGHTA, CDR2 FQGTGA. CDR3 in amino acids: CASSWGVNNDEQFF. The CDR3 DNA is TGTGCCAGCAGCTGGGGCGTGAACAACGATGAGCAGTTCTTC.

The rearrangement joins TRBV7-6 to TRBJ1-2, with a tentative D call TRBD1 (6 bases). V lost 0 bases and J lost 4, with 24 bases in between. CDR3 length: 19 residues. The germline gives CDR1 SGHVS, CDR2 FNYEAQ. This chain's CDR3 is CASSLAPGTSESLFYGYTF. The CDR3 DNA sequence: TGTGCCAGCAGCTTAGCGCCTGGGACATCCGAATCCCTATTCTATGGCTACACCTTC.

The genes are TRBV27 and TRBJ2-1, with TRBD2 identical over 10 bases. The trim removed 5 bases at V and 8 bases at J, leaving 12 bases unmatched. The CDR3 is 16 amino acids. The germline gives CDR1 MNHEY, CDR2 SMNVEV (reference sequence). CDR3 nucleotide sequence: TGTGCCAGCAGTCCGACGAGCGGGGGGGCCTTCGATGAGCAGTTCTTC. It is translated as CASSPTSGGAFDEQFF.

J is TRBJ2-1 and V is TRBV29-1, with D possibly TRBD2 on 7 matching bases. CDR3 length: 14 residues. The V gene's germline CDR1 is SQVTM and CDR2 ANQGSEA. Trimming shortened V by 1 base and J by 9 bases, and 16 bases separated the two germline ends. The CDR3 protein is CSVEGRAGAPEQFF. CDR3 coding DNA: TGCAGCGTTGAAGGTAGGGCGGGGGCCCCTGAGCAGTTCTTC.

V is TRBV5-1 and J is TRBJ1-1; 8 nucleotides align to TRBD1. Germline lookup yields CDR1 SGHRS and CDR2 YFSETQ. V lost 0 bases and J lost 6; bases outside the gene matches: 1. The CDR3 spans 13 residues. The CDR3 sequence: CASSLAGGPEAFF. In nucleotides, the CDR3 is TGCGCCAGCAGCTTGGCAGGGGGCCCTGAAGCTTTCTTT. The entire variable domain, with the rest obtained from reference TRBV5-1 and TRBJ1-1, is as follows: KAGVTQTPRYLIKTRGQQVTLSCSPISGHRSVSWYQQTPGQGLQFLFEYFSETQRNKGNFPGRFSGRQFSNSRSEMNVSTLELGDSALYLCASSLAGGPEAFFGQGTRLTVV.

This clone has only one observation. The chain has TRBV30 and TRBJ1-2, with D possibly TRBD1 on 5 matching bases. The germline gives CDR1 GTSNPN, CDR2 SVGIG (reference sequence). The CDR3 covers 15 residues. V shed 3 bases and J shed 7 bases, with 21 bases lying between them. The CDR3 region is CAWSVRSGIASGYTF. The CDR3 nucleotides read TGTGCCTGGAGCGTAAGGTCAGGGATCGCTAGTGGCTACACCTTC.

The chain recombines TRBV18 with TRBJ2-7; 7 bases are a match to TRBD1. The CDR3 consists of 12 residues. Germline V gene sequence: CDR1 KGHSH, CDR2 LQKENI. Trimming took 3 bases from V and 7 from J; bases not matched to a gene: 3. The CDR3 loop is CASSPTGVEQYF. CDR3 coding DNA: TGTGCCAGCTCACCCACAGGGGTTGAGCAGTACTTC.

V usage is TRBV7-8 and J usage is TRBJ1-1; 8 bases fit TRBD1. The CDR3 is made up of 19 amino acids. Germline V gene data show CDR1 as SGHVS and CDR2 as FQNEAQ. V shed 2 bases and J 0 bases; nucleotides not matched to a gene: 14. The CDR3 DNA follows: TGTGCCAGCAGCTTACGCCGCGCCGGGACAGGACTAATGAACACTGAAGCTTTCTTT. This translates into CASSLRRAGTGLMNTEAFF. The full variable domain, rest sourced from reference TRBV7-8 and TRBJ1-1, is GAGVSQSPRYKVAKRGQDVALRCDPISGHVSLFWYQQALGQGPEFLTYFQNEAQLDKSGLPSDRFFAERPEGSVSTLKIQRTQQEDSAVYLCASSLRRAGTGLMNTEAFFGQGTRLTVV.

The chain couples TRBV15 to TRBJ2-1; the D gene is possibly TRBD1 (5 bases). The CDR3 is made up of 12 amino acids. Trimming removed 9 bases at V and 3 bases at J, with 9 bases between. Germline loops: CDR1 LNHNV, CDR2 YYDKDF (reference sequence). The CDR3 loop reads CATRDSYNEQFF. The CDR3 DNA follows: TGTGCCACACGAGACAGCTACAATGAGCAGTTCTTC.

The chain couples TRBV19 to TRBJ1-3; TRBD1 is a possible D gene (6 bases). The CDR3 runs 13 residues. Germline lookup yields CDR1 LNHDA and CDR2 SQIVND (reference sequence). Trimming pared 7 bases from V and 7 bases from J, leaving 14 bases between. CDR3 nucleotide sequence: TGTGCCAGTATCCCCTCCACAGGGAACACCATATATTTT. It yields the protein CASIPSTGNTIYF.

The gene calls are TRBV25-1 and TRBJ2-2; no definite D call. Trimming removed 4 bases from V and 6 bases from J, with 9 bases in between. The CDR3 spans 13 residues. Germline CDR1 MGHDK, CDR2 SYGVNS. CDR3 residues: CASSGLRAGELFF. CDR3 sequence (DNA): TGTGCCAGCAGTGGGTTGCGAGCCGGGGAGCTGTTTTTT.

The chain employs TRBV25-1 and TRBJ1-1, with D tentatively TRBD1 (5 bases). V was pared by 1 base and J by 0 bases, with 9 bases between. The CDR3 extends over 15 amino acids. Germline lookup yields CDR1 MGHDK and CDR2 SYGVNS. CDR3 DNA sequence: TGTGCCAGCAGTGAATCGGGGGTCATGAACACTGAAGCTTTCTTT. Protein: CASSESGVMNTEAFF.

This chain links TRBV7-2 with TRBJ2-6; D is unresolved. V lost 5 bases to trimming and J lost 0 bases, with 5 bases between them. The CDR3 runs to 14 residues. From germline, CDR1 is SGHTA and CDR2 FQGNSA. The CDR3 protein is CASSRDSGANVLTF. The CDR3 nucleotides are TGTGCCAGCAGCCGCGACTCTGGGGCCAACGTCCTGACTTTC.

This chain links TRBV11-3 with TRBJ1-1; TRBD1 agrees at 10 bases. V was clipped by 5 bases and J by 6 bases; unmatched bases: 3. In germline, CDR1 is SGHNT, CDR2 YENEEA. This CDR3 contains 13 residues. The CDR3 DNA sequence: TGTGCCAGCAGCCGGACAGGGGGGGCTGAAGCTTTCTTT. It translates to CASSRTGGAEAFF.

This sequence joins TRBV5-4 and TRBJ2-7; 7 bases map to TRBD1. This CDR3 is 13 amino acids long. Germline V CDR1 and CDR2: SGHNT, YYREEE (reference sequence). J lost 4 bases, V lost 3 bases, and 4 bases had no gene match. The CDR3 protein is CASSWDREYEQYV. CDR3 sequence (DNA): TGTGCCAGCAGCTGGGACAGAGAGTACGAGCAGTACGTC.

This clone was recorded only once. The genes are TRBV19 and TRBJ1-1; D might be TRBD1 (5 bases). The CDR3 sequence is 14 residues long. The V gene lost 8 bases and the J gene lost 2 bases, with 15 bases spanning the gap. In germline, CDR1 is LNHDA, CDR2 SQIVND (reference sequence). The CDR3 here is CASGRREINTEAFF. CDR3 in DNA: TGTGCCAGTGGCCGCAGGGAAATCAACACTGAAGCTTTCTTT. Based on the CDR3 plus reference TRBV19 and TRBJ1-1, the full variable domain is DGGITQSPKYLFRKEGQNVTLSCEQNLNHDAMYWYRQDPGQGLRLIYYSQIVNDFQKGDIAEGYSVSREKKESFPLTVTSAQKNPTAFYLCASGRREINTEAFFGQGTRLTVV.

J is TRBJ1-1 and V is TRBV5-1; the match to TRBD1 covers 8 bases. The V segment lost 4 bases and the J segment 5 bases; nucleotides outside the gene matches: 10. Looked up from germline, CDR1 is SGHRS and CDR2 is YFSETQ. The CDR3 is 15 amino acids. The CDR3 sequence is CASSLTRDRKTEAFF. The CDR3 nucleotides are TGCGCCAGCAGCCTTACCCGGGACAGGAAGACTGAAGCTTTCTTT.

V and J are TRBV2 and TRBJ2-3; D perhaps matches TRBD2 (5 bases). V was pared by 0 bases and J by 9 bases, with 10 bases between. Germline V gene data show CDR1 as SNHLY and CDR2 as FYNNEI. The CDR3 covers 13 residues. In nucleotides, the CDR3 is TGTGCCAGCAGTGAAGCATATTCGGGGACGCAGTATTTT. Translating gives CASSEAYSGTQYF.